This record covers a single T cell receptor (beta chain). Its antigen remains unidentified. This sample stems from a study of OX40 agonist ivuxolimab in advanced cancers. About the research overall: Intravenous ivuxolimab was administered to patients every 2 weeks at 0.01 to 10 mg/kg. Broader study findings: CD4+ and CD8+ blood T cells expanded clonally by week 6 at 0.1 to 3.0 mg/kg. Among the lowest peripheral clonal expansion occurred in 0.1-3.0 mg/kg partial responders.

V lost 1 base and J lost 3, with 1 base in between. CDR1 and CDR2 from the germline V gene are SGHNT and YYREEE (reference sequence). The CDR3 runs 11 residues. TCRdb's copy holds only in-frame clones and misses some; the assay was immunoSEQ multiplex PCR. The sample lists 60,000 to 85,000 clones, around four fifths occurring once. V and J are TRBV5-4 and TRBJ2-5; D gene unclear. This TCR came from an adult with an advanced solid tumor such as melanoma, head and neck, liver or kidney cancer. The source material was CD4+ or CD8+ T cells sorted from blood, sampled in a trial of the OX40 agonist ivuxolimab. The CDR3 DNA reads TGTGCCAGCAGCTTGAAAGAGACCCAGTACTTC. This codes for CASSLKETQYF.